This entry lists 4 T cell receptor beta chains sequenced from one sample in a study of T-cell memory formation after mild COVID-19. TCRdb reprocessed the 5' RACE reads via MiXCR and lists one record per CDR3 protein. Here the sample spans over 300,000 distinct CDR3 sequences, around 20% being singletons. Sequencing was done on a sample of PBMCs or a T cell subset sorted from them (not recorded which). The receptors stem from a young man who had mild COVID-19 (a few samples of this study predate the infection). Cell type and time point are not known.

The chain has TRBV6-4 and TRBJ2-3; D may be TRBD1 (6 bases). Germline V CDR1 and CDR2: MRHNA, SNTAGT. The CDR3 is made up of 14 amino acids. Trimming left V 6 bases short and J 3 bases short, with 13 bases between. CDR3 coding DNA: TGTGCCAGCAGCCAGGGGTATCGGACAGATACGCAGTATTTT. Residues: CASSQGYRTDTQYF.

The chain uses TRBV7-3 and TRBJ2-3; D might be TRBD1 or TRBD2, each matching 5 bases. The CDR3 extends over 15 amino acids. The germline V gene encodes CDR1 SGHTA and CDR2 FQGTGA. V was pared by 4 bases and J by 4 bases, with 15 bases between. CDR3 residues: CASSSLGAEADTQYF. CDR3 coding DNA: TGTGCCAGCAGCTCCCTCGGGGCCGAGGCAGATACGCAGTATTTT. Complete variable domain (other parts from reference TRBV7-3 and TRBJ2-3): GAGVSQTPSNKVTEKGKYVELRCDPISGHTALYWYRQSLGQGPEFLIYFQGTGAADDSGLPNDRFFAVRPEGSVSTLKIQRTERGDSAVYLCASSSLGAEADTQYFGPGTRLTVL.

This chain's CDR3 is CASSFKRGEKLFF. The CDR3 region has the DNA TGTGCCAGCAGCTTCAAGCGGGGTGAAAAACTGTTTTTT. The chain combines TRBV5-6 with TRBJ1-4; D gene unclear. The CDR3 spans 13 residues. Trimming cost V 2 bases and J 7 bases, with 9 bases left between them. Germline V lookup: CDR1 SGHDT, CDR2 YYEEEE.

This clonotype was counted a few times. The V call is TRBV29-1, the J call TRBJ1-1; D is uncertain. CDR1 and CDR2 (germline): SQVTM, ANQGSEA. Trimming stripped 7 bases from V and 2 bases from J, with 11 bases between. This CDR3 region has 12 residues. The CDR3 region is CSAKTVNTEAFF. The CDR3 DNA is TGCAGCGCGAAGACGGTAAACACTGAAGCTTTCTTT.